The present entry profiles one T cell receptor (beta chain) with its context. V was clipped by 4 bases and J by 4 bases, with 16 bases between them. CDR3 length: 15 residues. Germline V gives CDR1 MNHEY, CDR2 SVGAGI. These data originate in a study of cytomegalovirus exposure and HLA in healthy donors. This PCR relied on a set of 60 Vbeta primers and 13 Jbeta primers. As handled by the study authors: About 88 million unique TCR beta chains, around 11 million of them shared, were counted by a later analysis. Using immunoSEQ multiplex PCR, the repertoire was profiled, and TCRdb retains in-frame clones only, with some absent. That table is the source of V, J and clone size, and D and trimming were worked out from the DNA. This sample has roughly 220,000 clones, with 70% found just once.

This clonotype was obtained from a man aged 35 to 55 in good health and CMV-seropositive. V and J are TRBV6-5 and TRBJ1-2; perhaps TRBD1 as D (6 bases). The specimen sequenced was PBMCs. CDR3 loop: CASSFREGTTYGYTF. CDR3 nucleotides: TGTGCCAGCAGTTTTCGAGAAGGGACAACCTATGGCTACACCTTC.